The 8 T cell receptor beta chains in this list originate from one sample, sequenced in a study of cytomegalovirus exposure and HLA in healthy donors. Assay used: immunoSEQ multiplex PCR; TCRdb lists only in-frame clones, some missing. The sample has about 240,000 clones; 70% to 90% are singletons. The sample comprised PBMCs. These receptors all come from a woman in her twenties or thirties in good health and CMV-seropositive.

J is TRBJ1-2 and V is TRBV5-1; D possibly corresponds to TRBD1 (5 bases). V was trimmed by 0 bases and J by 4 bases, leaving 10 bases between them. Germline V gene lookup returns CDR1 SGHRS and CDR2 YFSETQ. The CDR3 has 14 residues. In DNA form, the CDR3 reads TGCGCCAGCAGCTTGGCTCAGGGCGGCTATGGCTACACCTTC. The encoded protein is CASSLAQGGYGYTF. Full variable domain (remainder filled in from reference TRBV5-1 and TRBJ1-2): KAGVTQTPRYLIKTRGQQVTLSCSPISGHRSVSWYQQTPGQGLQFLFEYFSETQRNKGNFPGRFSGRQFSNSRSEMNVSTLELGDSALYLCASSLAQGGYGYTFGSGTRLTVV.

V gene TRBV5-6 combines with J gene TRBJ2-3; D might be TRBD1 (6 bases). Germline CDR1 is SGHDT and CDR2 is YYEEEE. Deletions cut 4 bases from V and 5 bases from J, with 11 bases between. There are 13 residues in the CDR3. CDR3 in amino acids: CASSVRRGDTQYF. CDR3 nucleotides: TGTGCCAGCAGCGTACGCAGGGGAGATACGCAGTATTTT.

This clone was found once. The chain joins TRBV27 to TRBJ2-7, with 9 bases aligning to TRBD1. In germline, CDR1 is MNHEY, CDR2 SMNVEV (reference sequence). There are 16 residues in the CDR3. V lost 3 bases and J lost 2; bases outside the gene matches: 8. In DNA, the CDR3 is TGTGCCAGCAGTTTTCTCGGACAGGGGCCTACCTACGAGCAGTACTTC. This gives the protein CASSFLGQGPTYEQYF.

The J gene is TRBJ2-7, the V gene TRBV10-3; 7 bases map to TRBD1. CDR3 size: 13 residues. With 10 bases clipped from V and 2 bases from J, the junction kept 8 bases outside the gene matches. CDR1 and CDR2 from the germline V gene are ENHRY and SYGVKD. The CDR3, as DNA: TGTGCCACGGGACAGCTTATTACCTACGAGCAGTACTTC. Its translation is CATGQLITYEQYF.

The J gene is TRBJ2-5, the V gene TRBV20-1; D not certain. With 4 bases removed from V and 4 bases from J, the gap between germline ends came to 4 bases. This CDR3 is 10 amino acids long. The germline V gene has CDR1 DFQATT and CDR2 SNEGSKA (reference sequence). The DNA of the CDR3 is TGCAGTGCTACTACAGAGACCCAGTACTTC. Protein: CSATTETQYF.

V gene TRBV5-4 combines with J gene TRBJ1-1; 8 nucleotides align to TRBD1. J gave up 5 bases and V 2 bases, and 5 bases lay outside the gene matches. The CDR3 sequence is 14 residues long. CDR1 SGHNT and CDR2 YYREEE come from the germline V gene (reference sequence). The CDR3 spells CASSFQGARTEAFF. The CDR3 DNA follows: TGTGCCAGCAGCTTCCAGGGGGCGCGTACTGAAGCTTTCTTT.

This clone was recorded once. This chain uses TRBV6-4 with TRBJ2-2, with D uncertain. Germline lookup yields CDR1 MRHNA and CDR2 SNTAGT. The CDR3 has 14 amino acids. Trimming removed 6 bases from V and 1 base from J, with 9 bases in between. In nucleotides, the CDR3 is TGTGCCAGCAGCGCGACACTGAACACCGGGGAGCTGTTTTTT. Protein sequence: CASSATLNTGELFF.

The chain combines TRBV6-5 with TRBJ1-1, with 7 bases fitting TRBD1. V lost 8 bases, J lost 1 base, and 7 bases stayed unmatched. This CDR3 contains 14 residues. The germline V gene has CDR1 MNHEY and CDR2 SVGAGI. The CDR3 loop reads CASLSQGKNTEAFF. The CDR3 DNA is TGTGCCAGCCTATCACAGGGGAAGAACACTGAAGCTTTCTTT.